A selection of T cell receptor beta chains follows, all from one sample in a study of blood T cell repertoires in COVID-19. TCRdb's table, derived via immunoSEQ multiplex PCR, lists solely in-frame clones and lacks some. The sample holds 150,000 or so clones; about four fifths are singletons and the top ten take 25% to 30%. The sample taken for sequencing was peripheral blood. All receptors come from a woman in her fifties or sixties with acute or convalescent COVID-19. CDR3s include the opening cysteine and the closing phenylalanine or tryptophan. A D gene is named only where the DNA matches it firmly. Not all rows give a size; the values are once, few, many and, for expanded clones, a class.

TRBJ2-1,15,TRBV5-6,.,TRBD2,TGTGCCAGCAGCTTTATTGGACTAGCGGACAATGAGCAGTTCTTC,CASSFIGLADNEQFF
TRBJ1-2,13,TRBV7-9,.,.,TGTGCCAGCAGCCCAGGGGTAAACTATGGCTACACCTTC,CASSPGVNYGYTF
TRBJ1-3,15,TRBV25-1,.,.,TGTGCCAGCAGTCTGTGGCAAGCGACTGGAAACACCATATATTTT,CASSLWQATGNTIYF
TRBJ2-5,15,TRBV11-2,.,TRBD1,TGTGCCAGCAGCTTAGGGACAGGGGCCTGGGGGATCCAGTACTTC,CASSLGTGAWGIQYF
TRBJ1-5,15,TRBV5-6,.,TRBD1,TGTGCCAGCAGCCTATACAGGGGATGGTTTCAGCCCCAGCATTTT,CASSLYRGWFQPQHF
TRBJ1-2,15,TRBV6-5,.,.,TGTGCCAGCAGTCCCGCTCGGGACAACAGCTATGGCTACACCTTC,CASSPARDNSYGYTF
TRBJ1-2,16,TRBV11-2,.,.,TGTGCCAGCAGCTTAGATTTTGGCAGACTCAACTATGGCTACACCTTC,CASSLDFGRLNYGYTF
TRBJ1-2,13,TRBV3-1/TRBV3-2,.,TRBD1,TGTGCCAGCAGCCGTGGACAGGGATATGGCTACACCTTC,CASSRGQGYGYTF
TRBJ1-6,13,TRBV14,.,.,TGTGCCAGCAGCGGCAGCTATAATTCACCCCTCCACTTT,CASSGSYNSPLHF
TRBJ2-1,15,TRBV6-1,few,TRBD1,TGTGCCAGCAGTCAAGCCGGGACAGACTACAATGAGCAGTTCTTC,CASSQAGTDYNEQFF
TRBJ2-7,13,TRBV6-5,few,TRBD1,TGTGCCAGCATCGGCAGGGGGCCTGGCGAGCAGTACTTC,CASIGRGPGEQYF
TRBJ1-5,16,TRBV7-2,.,.,TGTGCCAGCAGCTTAGGGGGCGGAAGGAGCAATCAGCCCCAGCATTTT,CASSLGGGRSNQPQHF
TRBJ2-2,15,TRBV24-1,.,.,TGTGCCACCAGTGATCCAGGCAGGGGCACCGGGGAGCTGTTTTTT,CATSDPGRGTGELFF